Below are 5 T cell receptor beta chains sequenced from a single sample in a study of blood T cell repertoires in COVID-19. Sequencing used immunoSEQ multiplex PCR; TCRdb keeps in-frame clones, though not all of them. The sample has around 130,000 clones; around 84% are singletons. The sample taken for sequencing was PBMCs or T cells enriched from blood (not recorded which). The receptors were gathered from a man aged 40-50 years with acute COVID-19.

The chain recombines TRBV19 with TRBJ1-2; maybe TRBD1 (6 bases). The V gene's germline CDR1 is LNHDA and CDR2 SQIVND (reference sequence). The CDR3 loop spans 12 amino acids. V shed 8 bases and J shed 4 bases, with 11 bases lying between them. The CDR3 sequence is CASSGVSYGYTF. CDR3 bases: TGTGCCAGTTCAGGGGTTAGCTATGGCTACACCTTC.

This clone was counted a few times. The gene calls are TRBV7-2 and TRBJ2-5, with 10 bases aligning to TRBD1. The CDR3 totals 15 residues. V lost 5 bases and J lost 5; bases outside the gene matches: 8. Germline V gene sequence: CDR1 SGHTA, CDR2 FQGNSA. Here the CDR3 reads CASSTSTGGWETQYF. Written as DNA, the CDR3 is TGTGCCAGCAGCACCTCGACAGGGGGCTGGGAGACCCAGTACTTC.

CDR3 region: CASSYSSASGNTIYF. CDR3 coding DNA: TGTGCCAGCAGTTACTCGAGTGCAAGTGGAAACACCATATATTTT. The chain couples TRBV6-6 to TRBJ1-3; D unclear. V lost 0 bases and J 3 bases, leaving 9 bases between the germline ends. The CDR3 is made up of 15 amino acids. Looked up from germline, CDR1 is MNHNY and CDR2 is SVGAGI (reference sequence).

Only a few counts were recorded for this clone. CDR3 nucleotides: TGTGCCAGCAGGACCGGGACAGAGGACGAGCAGTACTTC. Its translation: CASRTGTEDEQYF. The V and J genes are TRBV28 and TRBJ2-7, with TRBD1 identical over 7 bases. J gave up 5 bases and V 6 bases, and 7 bases lay outside the gene matches. The CDR3 has 13 residues. Germline CDR1 is MDHEN and CDR2 is SYDVKM.

CDR3 protein: CASSSGTGQGYTF. The CDR3 DNA sequence: TGTGCCAGCAGCTCCGGGACAGGGCAGGGCTACACCTTC. The chain uses TRBV5-8 and TRBJ1-2, with TRBD1 matching over 9 bases. Germline CDR1 reads SGHTS; CDR2 reads YDEGEE. The trim removed 3 bases at V and 8 bases at J, leaving 5 bases unmatched. The CDR3 is 13 residues long.